These T cell receptor beta chains were read from a single sample in a study of control samples from healthy donors and cancer patients. The data were produced by immunoSEQ multiplex PCR, yet TCRdb's version contains in-frame clones alone and is incomplete. This sample has 65,000 to 100,000 clones, with roughly nine tenths found just once. Sample: blood. The receptors come from a middle-aged man in good health. Each CDR3 is given with its conserved first and last residue. D genes are given only for firm matches. Not every row has a clone size; where given, it reads once, few, many or a size class.

TRBV7-9,TRBD2,TRBJ2-2,once,14,TGTGCCAGCGGCGAGCGGGGGTATACCGGGGAGCTGTTTTTT,CASGERGYTGELFF
TRBV12-3/TRBV12-4,-,TRBJ1-2,once,12,TGTGCCAGCAGTTTAATCCCCTATGGCTACACCTTC,CASSLIPYGYTF
TRBV11-2,TRBD1,TRBJ1-6,-,15,TGTGCCAGCAGCTTAGATCGGGACAGGGTATCACCCCTCCACTTT,CASSLDRDRVSPLHF
TRBV5-1,TRBD1,TRBJ2-7,-,13,TGCGCCAGCAGCCTACAGGGGTCCCACGAGCAGTACTTC,CASSLQGSHEQYF
TRBV25-1,-,TRBJ1-1,-,12,TGTGCCAGCAGTGAATATGGGGCTGAAGCTTTCTTT,CASSEYGAEAFF
TRBV24-1,-,TRBJ1-2,-,14,TGTGCCACCAGGGGAGACGGCGGGGACTATGGCTACACCTTC,CATRGDGGDYGYTF
TRBV24-1,TRBD1,TRBJ2-7,-,13,TGTGCCACCAGTGATTGGACAGGGGGCGAGCAGTACTTC,CATSDWTGGEQYF
TRBV7-6,TRBD2,TRBJ2-1,once,15,TGTGCCAGCAGCCCTGGGACTAGCTTGTTTAGAGAGCAGTTCTTC,CASSPGTSLFREQFF
TRBV4-1,-,TRBJ2-7,-,13,TGCGCCAGCAGCCAAGTCACCGGGGTCGGGCAGTACTTC,CASSQVTGVGQYF
TRBV12-3/TRBV12-4,-,TRBJ1-1,-,13,TGTGCCAGCAGAGGTCTAGAGAACACTGAAGCTTTCTTT,CASRGLENTEAFF
TRBV5-4,TRBD1,TRBJ1-1,once,14,TGTGCCAGCAGTTTACAGGGGATGGACACTGAAGCTTTCTTT,CASSLQGMDTEAFF
TRBV5-1,-,TRBJ2-1,-,13,TGCGCCAGCAGCTTGGGCAATTACAATGAGCAGTTCTTC,CASSLGNYNEQFF
TRBV6-2/TRBV6-3,-,TRBJ1-5,-,18,TGTGCCAGCGGTTACAACGTCCGTCAGACAGCTCTCAATCAGCCCCAGCATTTT,CASGYNVRQTALNQPQHF
TRBV18,-,TRBJ2-7,-,14,TGTGCCAGCTCACCGGACCAAAGCTCCTACGAGCAGTACTTC,CASSPDQSSYEQYF
TRBV3-1/TRBV3-2,-,TRBJ1-1,-,13,TGTGCCAGCAGCCTACAGGGTCTTACTGAAGCTTTCTTT,CASSLQGLTEAFF
TRBV18,-,TRBJ2-3,once,13,TGTGCCAGCTCACCTGGACTCACAGATACGCAGTATTTT,CASSPGLTDTQYF
TRBV7-2,TRBD2,TRBJ2-2,-,14,TGTGCCAGTAGCGGGGGGGCCGGCACCGGGGAGCTGTTTTTT,CASSGGAGTGELFF
TRBV9,-,TRBJ1-2,-,12,TGTGCCAGCAGCGTAGTAGGCTATGGCTACACCTTC,CASSVVGYGYTF